This T cell receptor beta chain was captured in a study of CD8 T cells in Susac syndrome. An input of about 0.5 to 1 ug of RNA was subjected to reverse transcription using random hexamers. The CDR3 of TCR beta was amplified by immunoSEQ multiplex PCR across 54 Vbeta and 13 Jbeta. TCRdb re-analysed the immunoSEQ multiplex PCR reads in MiXCR, keeping a single row per CDR3 protein. The table has about 280,000 distinct CDR3 sequences, roughly 81% seen once; the top ten hold 0.11%. Germline assignment: CDR1 SEHNR and CDR2 FQNEAQ (reference sequence). This CDR3 comprises 17 residues. V lost 6 bases to trimming and J lost 1 base; unmatched junction nucleotides: 11.

What was sequenced was CD8+ T cells from PBMCs. This TCR derives from a human donor with multiple sclerosis. The chain carries TRBV7-9 and TRBJ2-5; 10 bases are a match to TRBD1. CDR3 coding DNA: TGTGCCAGCAGTGGCCGGGACAGGGGAAGGGGCCAAGAGACCCAGTACTTC. Translating gives CASSGRDRGRGQETQYF. The variable domain in full, completed from reference TRBV7-9 and TRBJ2-5, reads DTGVSQNPRHKITKRGQNVTFRCDPISEHNRLYWYRQTLGQGPEFLTYFQNEAQLEKSRLLSDRFSAERPKGSFSTLEIQRTEQGDSAMYLCASSGRDRGRGQETQYFGPGTRLLVL.